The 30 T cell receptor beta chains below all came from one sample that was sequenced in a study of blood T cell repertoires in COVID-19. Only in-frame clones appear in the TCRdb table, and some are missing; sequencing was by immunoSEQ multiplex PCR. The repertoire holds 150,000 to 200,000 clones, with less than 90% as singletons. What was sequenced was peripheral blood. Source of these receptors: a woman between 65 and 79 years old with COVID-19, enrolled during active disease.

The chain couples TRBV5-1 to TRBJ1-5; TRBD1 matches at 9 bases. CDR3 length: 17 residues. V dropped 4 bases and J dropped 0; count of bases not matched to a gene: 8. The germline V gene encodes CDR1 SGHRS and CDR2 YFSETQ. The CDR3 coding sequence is TGCGCCAGCAGCGGGGGACAGGGTGGGGTTAGCAATCAGCCCCAGCATTTT. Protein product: CASSGGQGGVSNQPQHF.

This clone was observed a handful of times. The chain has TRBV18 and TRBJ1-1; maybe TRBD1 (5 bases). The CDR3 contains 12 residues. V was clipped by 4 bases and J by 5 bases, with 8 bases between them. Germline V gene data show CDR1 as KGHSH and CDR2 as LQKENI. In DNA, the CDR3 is TGTGCCAGCTCACTCCAGGGAACTGAAGCTTTCTTT. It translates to CASSLQGTEAFF.

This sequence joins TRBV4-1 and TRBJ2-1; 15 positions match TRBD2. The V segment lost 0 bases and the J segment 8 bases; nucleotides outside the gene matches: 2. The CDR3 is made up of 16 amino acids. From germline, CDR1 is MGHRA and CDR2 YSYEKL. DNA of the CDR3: TGCGCCAGCAGCCAAGAGGGACTAGCGGGAGGACATGAGCAGTTCTTC. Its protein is CASSQEGLAGGHEQFF.

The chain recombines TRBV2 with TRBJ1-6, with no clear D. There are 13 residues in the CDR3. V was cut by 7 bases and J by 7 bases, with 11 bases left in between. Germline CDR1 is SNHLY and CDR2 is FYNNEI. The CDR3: CASIRTRNSPLHF. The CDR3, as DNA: TGTGCCAGCATAAGGACTCGAAATTCACCCCTCCACTTT. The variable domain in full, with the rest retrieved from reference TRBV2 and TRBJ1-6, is EPEVTQTPSHQVTQMGQEVILRCVPISNHLYFYWYRQILGQKVEFLVSFYNNEISEKSEIFDDQFSVERPDGSNFTLKIRSTKLEDSAMYFCASIRTRNSPLHFGNGTRLTVT.

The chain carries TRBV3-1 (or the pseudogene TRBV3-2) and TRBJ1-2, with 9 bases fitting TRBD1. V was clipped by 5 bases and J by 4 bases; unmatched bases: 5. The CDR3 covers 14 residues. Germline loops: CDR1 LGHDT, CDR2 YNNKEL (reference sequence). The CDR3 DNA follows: TGTGCCAGCAGCAACCGGGACAGGGCCTATGGCTACACCTTC. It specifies CASSNRDRAYGYTF.

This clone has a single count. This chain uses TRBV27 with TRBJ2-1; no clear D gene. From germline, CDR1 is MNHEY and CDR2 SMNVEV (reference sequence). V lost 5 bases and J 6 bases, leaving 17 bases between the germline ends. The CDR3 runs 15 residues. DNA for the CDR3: TGTGCCAGCAGTCAGGTGGCCCTACCCACCAATGAGCAGTTCTTC. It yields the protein CASSQVALPTNEQFF.

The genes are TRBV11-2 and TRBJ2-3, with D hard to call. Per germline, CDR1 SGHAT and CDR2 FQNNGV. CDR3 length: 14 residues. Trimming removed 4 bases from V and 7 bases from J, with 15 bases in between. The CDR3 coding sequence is TGTGCCAGCAGCTCGGTCCCTGACTCGAATACGCAGTATTTT. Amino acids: CASSSVPDSNTQYF. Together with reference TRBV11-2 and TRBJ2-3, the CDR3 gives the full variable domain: EAGVAQSPRYKIIEKRQSVAFWCNPISGHATLYWYQQILGQGPKLLIQFQNNGVVDDSQLPKDRFSAERLKGVDSTLKIQPAKLEDSAVYLCASSSVPDSNTQYFGPGTRLTVL.

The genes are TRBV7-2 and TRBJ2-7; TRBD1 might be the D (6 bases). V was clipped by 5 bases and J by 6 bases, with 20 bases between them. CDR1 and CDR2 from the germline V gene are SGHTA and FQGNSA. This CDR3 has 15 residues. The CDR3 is CASSPQPNTGSEQYF. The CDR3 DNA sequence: TGTGCCAGCAGCCCACAGCCTAATACAGGGAGCGAGCAGTACTTC.

In nucleotides, the CDR3 is TGTGCCAGCAGTTACAAGGGGACAGTGGAGTACTATGGCTACACCTTC. This codes for CASSYKGTVEYYGYTF. The J gene is TRBJ1-2, the V gene TRBV6-2 or TRBV6-3; 7 bases agree with TRBD1. Germline V lookup: CDR1 MNHEY, CDR2 SVGEGT. Unmatched junction bases numbered 9, after V lost 2 bases and J lost 3 bases. The CDR3 is made up of 16 amino acids.

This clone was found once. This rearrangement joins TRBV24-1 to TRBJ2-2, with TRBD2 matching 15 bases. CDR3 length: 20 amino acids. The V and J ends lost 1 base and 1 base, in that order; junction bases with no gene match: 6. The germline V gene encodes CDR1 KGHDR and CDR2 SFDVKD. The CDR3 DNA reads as TGTGCCACCAGTGATTTACCAGGACTAGCGGGAGGGCAGAACACCGGGGAGCTGTTTTTT. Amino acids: CATSDLPGLAGGQNTGELFF.

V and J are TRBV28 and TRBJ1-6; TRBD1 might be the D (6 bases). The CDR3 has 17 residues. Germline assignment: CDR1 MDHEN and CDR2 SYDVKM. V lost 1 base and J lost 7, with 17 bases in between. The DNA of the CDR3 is TGTGCCAGCAGTTTATTCCCAGGGGATAGGGTAAATTCACCCCTCCACTTT. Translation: CASSLFPGDRVNSPLHF.

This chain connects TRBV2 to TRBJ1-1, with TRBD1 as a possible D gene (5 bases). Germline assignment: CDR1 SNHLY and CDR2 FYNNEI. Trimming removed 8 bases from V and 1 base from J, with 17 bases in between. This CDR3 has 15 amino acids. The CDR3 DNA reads TGTGCCAGCCGTAGCGCGGGGCAGGCGAACACTGAAGCTTTCTTT. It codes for CASRSAGQANTEAFF.

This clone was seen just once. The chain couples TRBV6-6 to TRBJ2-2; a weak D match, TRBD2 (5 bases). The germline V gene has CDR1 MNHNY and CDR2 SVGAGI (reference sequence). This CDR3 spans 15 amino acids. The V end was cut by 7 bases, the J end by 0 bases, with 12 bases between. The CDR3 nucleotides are TGTGCCAGCACCTTACTAGGGCCGAACACCGGGGAGCTGTTTTTT. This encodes CASTLLGPNTGELFF.

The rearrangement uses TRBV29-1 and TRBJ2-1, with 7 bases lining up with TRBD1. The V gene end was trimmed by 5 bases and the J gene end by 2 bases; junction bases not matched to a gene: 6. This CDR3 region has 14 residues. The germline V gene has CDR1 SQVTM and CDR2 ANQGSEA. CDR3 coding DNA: TGCAGCGTTAAGGGTCAGGGGGCCTACAATGAGCAGTTCTTC. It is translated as CSVKGQGAYNEQFF.

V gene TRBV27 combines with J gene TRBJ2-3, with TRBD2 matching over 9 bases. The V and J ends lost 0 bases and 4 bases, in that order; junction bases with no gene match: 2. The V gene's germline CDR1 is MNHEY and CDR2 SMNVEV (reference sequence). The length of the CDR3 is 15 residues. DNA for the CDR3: TGTGCCAGCAGTTTATCCCTAGCGGGATCAGATACGCAGTATTTT. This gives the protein CASSLSLAGSDTQYF.

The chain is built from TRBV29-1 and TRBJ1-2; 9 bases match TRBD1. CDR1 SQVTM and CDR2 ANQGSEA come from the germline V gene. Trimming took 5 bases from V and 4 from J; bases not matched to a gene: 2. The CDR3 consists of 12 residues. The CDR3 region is CSVNRGPYGYTF. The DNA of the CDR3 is TGCAGCGTTAACAGGGGGCCCTATGGCTACACCTTC.

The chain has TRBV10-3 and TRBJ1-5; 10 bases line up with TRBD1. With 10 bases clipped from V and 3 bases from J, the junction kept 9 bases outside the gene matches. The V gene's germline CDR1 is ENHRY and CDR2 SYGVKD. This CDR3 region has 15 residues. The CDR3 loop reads CATGPGQGDNQPQHF. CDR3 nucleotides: TGTGCCACAGGCCCCGGACAGGGGGACAATCAGCCCCAGCATTTT.

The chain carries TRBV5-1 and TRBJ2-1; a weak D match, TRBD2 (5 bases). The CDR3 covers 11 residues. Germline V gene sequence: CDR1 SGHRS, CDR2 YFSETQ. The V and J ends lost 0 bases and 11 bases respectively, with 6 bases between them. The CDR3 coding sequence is TGCGCCAGCAGCTTGGGGGAGAAGCAGTTCTTC. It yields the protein CASSLGEKQFF.

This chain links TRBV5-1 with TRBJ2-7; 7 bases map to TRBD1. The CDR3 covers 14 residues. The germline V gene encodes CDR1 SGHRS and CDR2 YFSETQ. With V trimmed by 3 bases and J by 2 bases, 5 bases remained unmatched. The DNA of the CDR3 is TGCGCCAGCAGCTCCCGGGACAGCACCTACGAGCAGTACTTC. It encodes CASSSRDSTYEQYF.

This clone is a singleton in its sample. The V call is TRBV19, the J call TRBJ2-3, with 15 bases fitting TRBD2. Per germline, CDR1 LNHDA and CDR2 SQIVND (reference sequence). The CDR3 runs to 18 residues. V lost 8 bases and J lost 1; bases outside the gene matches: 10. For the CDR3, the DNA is TGTGCCAGTCGAATGGGACTAGCGGGAGGCCTGGGCACAGATACGCAGTATTTT. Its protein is CASRMGLAGGLGTDTQYF.

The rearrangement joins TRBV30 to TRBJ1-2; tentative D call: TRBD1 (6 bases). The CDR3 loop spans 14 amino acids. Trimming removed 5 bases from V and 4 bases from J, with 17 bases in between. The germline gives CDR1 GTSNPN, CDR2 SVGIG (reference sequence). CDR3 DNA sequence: TGTGCCTGGGCTTTGGACAGAAGCTTCTATGGCTACACCTTC. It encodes CAWALDRSFYGYTF.

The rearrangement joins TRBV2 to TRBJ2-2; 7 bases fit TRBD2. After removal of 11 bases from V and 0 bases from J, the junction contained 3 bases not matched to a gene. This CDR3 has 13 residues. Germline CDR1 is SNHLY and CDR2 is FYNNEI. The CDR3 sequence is CAGSGANTGELFF. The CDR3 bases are TGTGCCGGGAGCGGGGCGAACACCGGGGAGCTGTTTTTT.

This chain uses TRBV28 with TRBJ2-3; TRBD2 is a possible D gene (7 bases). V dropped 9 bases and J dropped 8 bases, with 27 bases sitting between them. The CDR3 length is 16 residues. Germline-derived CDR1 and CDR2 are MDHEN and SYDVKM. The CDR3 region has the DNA TGTGCCAGTACCCCGGGGGGCTGGCCCGGAGGATCTACGCAGTATTTT. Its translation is CASTPGGWPGGSTQYF.

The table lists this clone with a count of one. In nucleotides, the CDR3 is TGTGCCAGCACTCGGAGGACTAGCGAGCAGTACTTC. This encodes CASTRRTSEQYF. The rearrangement uses TRBV28 and TRBJ2-7, with 7 nucleotides matching TRBD2. From germline, CDR1 is MDHEN and CDR2 SYDVKM. V lost 7 bases to trimming and J lost 6 bases; unmatched junction nucleotides: 6. The CDR3 is 12 residues long.

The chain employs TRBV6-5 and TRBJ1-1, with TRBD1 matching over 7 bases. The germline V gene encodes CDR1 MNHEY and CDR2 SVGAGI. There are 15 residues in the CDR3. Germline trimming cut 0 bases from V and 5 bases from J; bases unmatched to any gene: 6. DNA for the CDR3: TGTGCCAGCAGTTACTCGATACAGGGGTGGACTGAAGCTTTCTTT. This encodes CASSYSIQGWTEAFF.

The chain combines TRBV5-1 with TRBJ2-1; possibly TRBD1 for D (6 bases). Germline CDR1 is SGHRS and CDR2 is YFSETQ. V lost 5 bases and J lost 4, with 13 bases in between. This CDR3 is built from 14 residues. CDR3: CASSRDRRYNEQFF. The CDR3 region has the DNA TGCGCCAGCAGTCGAGACAGGAGATACAATGAGCAGTTCTTC.

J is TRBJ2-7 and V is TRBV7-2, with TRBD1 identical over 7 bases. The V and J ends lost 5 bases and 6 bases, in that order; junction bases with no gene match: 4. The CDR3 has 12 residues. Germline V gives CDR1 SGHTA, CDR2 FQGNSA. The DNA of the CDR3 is TGTGCCAGCAGCACCAACAGGGGCGAGCAGTACTTC. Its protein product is CASSTNRGEQYF.

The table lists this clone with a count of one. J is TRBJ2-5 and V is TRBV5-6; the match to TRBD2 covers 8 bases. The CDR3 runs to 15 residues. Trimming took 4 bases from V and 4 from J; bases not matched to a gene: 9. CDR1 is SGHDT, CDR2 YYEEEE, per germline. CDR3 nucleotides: TGTGCCAGCAGCCCCTCGGGGGGGAGGGGAGAGACCCAGTACTTC. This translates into CASSPSGGRGETQYF.

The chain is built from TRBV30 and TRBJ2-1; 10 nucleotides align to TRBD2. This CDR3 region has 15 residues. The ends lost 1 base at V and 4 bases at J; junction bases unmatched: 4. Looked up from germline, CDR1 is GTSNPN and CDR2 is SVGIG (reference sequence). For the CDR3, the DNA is TGTGCCTGGAGTGCTGGGACTAGCGTATACAATGAGCAGTTCTTC. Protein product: CAWSAGTSVYNEQFF.

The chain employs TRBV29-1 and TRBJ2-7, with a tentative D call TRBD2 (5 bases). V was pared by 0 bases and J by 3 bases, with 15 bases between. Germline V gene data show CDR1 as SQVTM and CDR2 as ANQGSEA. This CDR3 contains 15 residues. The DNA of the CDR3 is TGCAGCGTTGAAGATAGAAGGGAGAGCCACTACGAGCAGTACTTC. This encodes CSVEDRRESHYEQYF.